This TCR beta chain was recovered during a study of blood T cells in healthy people across ages (dated by TCRdb to between 2014 and 2017). Background for the entire study: In model experiments, roughly one uniquely barcoded TCR beta cDNA molecule per two T cells was captured by template switching. The donors were divided into four age groups: young (average about 16 years), middle-aged (approximately 42), aged (around 59) and long-lived (82). The study analyzed two additional independent replicas of 1 million unique cDNA reads from the same blood draw for two donors, one aged 18 to 30 and one aged 80 or older. Donors of different ages were randomly distributed across sequencing lanes to avoid experimental bias. To track age-related changes in TCR beta repertoire diversity, the study relied on deep sequencing normalized with unique cDNA molecular identifiers. The investigation overall reported the following: Compared with the aged group, the long-lived group had more naive CD4+ T cells, fewer expanded clones and increased TCR diversity, a pattern suggesting age selection. Estimates of total diversity based on one million sequenced T cells were regarded as lower bounds and as underestimates. As age increased, observed TCR beta diversity per million T cells dropped in a roughly linear way, and a significant reduction was already evident by age about 40. Because profiling used bulk unsorted PBMCs, naive and antigen-experienced compartments could not be compared conclusively. There was a strong correlation between observed TCR beta diversity and the percentage of naive T cells measured by flow cytometry. Donor CMV infection status was unknown, potentially confounding age-related changes in expanded clonotypes.

Worth noting for this clonotype: It lacks a known antigen. One base away there is no much larger clone; base qualities are not given.

V is clipped by 8 bases and J by 1 base, and the sequence between their germline boundaries is 23 bases long. The CDR3 spans 17 residues, from the cysteine through the phenylalanine. CDR3 DNA is the only sequence kept; it has 51 bases, read in frame from the first base. Looking up the germline V gene (reference sequence) yields CDR1 SEHNR and CDR2 FQNEAQ. The library was obtained by 5' RACE. Sequencing relied on an Illumina HiSeq 2500. A second 7 to 11 cycle PCR used a sample-barcoded 5' primer and a J-beta primer mix. A unique molecular identifier was introduced onto each TCR beta cDNA molecule by a template-switch 5' adaptor carrying 12 random nucleotides. Each sample yielded at least 2.5 million CDR3-containing paired-end reads. First-strand cDNA was synthesized from all RNA with the Mint cDNA synthesis kit, primed by a TRBC-specific oligonucleotide. Following uracil-DNA glycosylase treatment, all cDNA underwent a first 18-cycle PCR with the universal primers M1SS and BC2_uni_R. In the authors' own workflow: For normalization, 1 million high-quality reads, each with a distinct molecular identifier, were randomly selected from each sample. Instead of being binned into consensus sequences, reads that shared molecular identifiers were thrown out. CDR3 identification, clonotype clustering and error correction used MiTCR with a Q25 quality threshold and the strictest error-elimination algorithm. A nonparametric unseen species model with Euler transformation was used to estimate a lower bound on total TCR beta diversity. TCRdb redid the processing of the public reads, applying fastp at Q25 and MiXCR, and retained in-frame beta chains. Each record represents a unique CDR3 protein, reported with the most common genes and DNA among its rows. TCRdb, not the original authors, processed these V and J calls. The sample table records more than 800,000 distinct CDR3 sequences; more than 25% of these occur just once. The top ten constitute 17% of the sample.

The 35 to 40 donors, aged 6 to 90 years, were systemically healthy Caucasian individuals from Russia. Each donor gave 8.5 to 10 milliliters of peripheral blood, collected into EDTA-treated Vacutainer tubes. Ficoll-Paque density-gradient centrifugation was used to isolate PBMCs, with at least 6 million obtained per sample. Total RNA was extracted from PBMCs with Trizol reagent, with at least 5 micrograms obtained per sample. For every donor, an aliquot of PBMCs went through flow cytometry to measure the percentages of naive CD45RAhigh/CD27high T cells. Recombination connected TRBV7-9 to TRBJ1-1, with no D gene named confidently. This receptor was obtained from a woman older than 75 in good health. The sequenced sample consisted of blood. The CDR3 protein sequence reads: CASGKVLRTDENTEAFF. The sequence in DNA is TGTGCCAGCGGCAAAGTCCTCCGGACGGATGAGAACACTGAAGCTTTCTTT.